The rows below give T cell receptor beta chains drawn from one sample of a study of blood T cell repertoires in COVID-19. Produced via immunoSEQ multiplex PCR; TCRdb's table is partial and in-frame only. The data hold 27,000 or so clones, with 80% to 90% observed a single time. The sequenced material came from peripheral blood. These receptors were obtained from a woman aged 45-60 years with active COVID-19. CDR3s include the opening cysteine and the closing phenylalanine or tryptophan. A D gene is named only where the DNA matches it firmly. For some rows the clone size is stated as once, few or many, or as a class when expanded; others skip it.

cdr3_aa	cdr3_nt	clone_size	d_call	v_call	j_call
CASSAGQGGRTEAFF	TGTGCCAGCTCAGCGGGACAGGGAGGCCGCACTGAAGCTTTCTTT	NA	TRBD1	TRBV18	TRBJ1-1
CASSFGDRESDTQYF	TGTGCCAGCAGCTTCGGGGACAGGGAATCTGATACGCAGTATTTT	NA	TRBD1	TRBV7-9	TRBJ2-3
CASSSPPGGSLYNEQFF	TGTGCCAGCAGTTCACCACCTGGCGGGAGCCTATACAATGAGCAGTTCTTC	NA	TRBD2	TRBV28	TRBJ2-1
CASSPRLAGRDTQYF	TGTGCCAGCAGTCCTCGACTAGCGGGGCGAGATACGCAGTATTTT	NA	TRBD2	TRBV28	TRBJ2-3
CASTAGGGRGSYEQYF	TGTGCCAGCACCGCGGGAGGGGGCAGAGGCTCCTACGAGCAGTACTTC	NA	TRBD2	TRBV7-9	TRBJ2-7
CASTRGTGELFF	TGTGCCAGCACTCGGGGCACCGGGGAGCTGTTTTTT	NA	NA	TRBV12-3/TRBV12-4	TRBJ2-2
CASSLRTGTEAFF	TGTGCCAGCAGTTTGCGGACAGGCACTGAAGCTTTCTTT	NA	TRBD1	TRBV2	TRBJ1-1
CASSVGQGLALEQFF	TGTGCCAGTAGTGTAGGACAGGGTCTGGCCCTGGAGCAGTTCTTC	NA	TRBD1	TRBV19	TRBJ2-1
CASSLLAGAKDTQYF	TGTGCCAGCAGCTTACTAGCGGGAGCTAAAGATACGCAGTATTTT	NA	TRBD2	TRBV7-8	TRBJ2-3
CASSIGQGVLYEQYF	TGTGCCAGTAGTATTGGGCAGGGGGTCTTGTACGAGCAGTACTTC	NA	TRBD1	TRBV19	TRBJ2-7
CASSLWTGSGNTIYF	TGCGCCAGCAGCTTGTGGACAGGGAGTGGAAACACCATATATTTT	once	TRBD1	TRBV5-1	TRBJ1-3
CASRYKRETRYNEQFF	TGTGCCAGCAGATACAAGCGGGAAACGAGATACAATGAGCAGTTCTTC	NA	TRBD2	TRBV2	TRBJ2-1
CASSHPPGHANTGELFF	TGTGCCAGCAGCCACCCTCCGGGACACGCGAACACCGGGGAGCTGTTTTTT	NA	NA	TRBV5-5	TRBJ2-2
CASSRGQGRGYTF	TGTGCCAGCAGTCGGGGACAGGGCCGGGGCTACACCTTC	NA	TRBD1	TRBV6-5	TRBJ1-2
CASSENGCGNTIYF	TGTGCCAGCAGTGAGAACGGGTGTGGAAACACCATATATTTT	NA	NA	TRBV6-1	TRBJ1-3
CASSLEARSSYNEQFF	TGTGCCAGCAGCTTGGAAGCCCGGAGCTCCTACAATGAGCAGTTCTTC	NA	NA	TRBV5-4	TRBJ2-1
CASSPSNTDTQYF	TGTGCCAGCTCACCTTCCAACACAGATACGCAGTATTTT	NA	NA	TRBV18	TRBJ2-3
CASSRNSNEKLFF	TGTGCCAGCAGCAGGAACAGTAATGAAAAACTGTTTTTT	NA	NA	TRBV28	TRBJ1-4
CASSLAGASYNEQFF	TGTGCCAGCAGTTTAGCGGGAGCATCCTACAATGAGCAGTTCTTC	NA	TRBD2	TRBV27	TRBJ2-1
CASSAGQGNRETQYF	TGTGCCAGCAGCGCGGGACAGGGGAATCGAGAGACCCAGTACTTC	NA	TRBD1	TRBV9	TRBJ2-5
CASSSTPTTGSGSPLHF	TGCGCCAGCAGCTCTACACCCACGACAGGGAGTGGTTCACCCCTCCACTTT	NA	TRBD1	TRBV5-1	TRBJ1-6
CASSAWGTVNEKLFF	TGTGCCAGCAGCGCCTGGGGGACAGTTAATGAAAAACTGTTTTTT	NA	TRBD1	TRBV9	TRBJ1-4
CASSSFGQLYGYTF	TGTGCCAGCAGCTCATTTGGACAGTTATATGGCTACACCTTC	NA	NA	TRBV2	TRBJ1-2
CASSLVQNSPLHF	TGTGCCAGCAGCTTAGTCCAGAATTCACCCCTCCACTTT	NA	NA	TRBV7-2	TRBJ1-6
CAISADPGQGAWGYTF	TGTGCCATCAGTGCCGATCCGGGACAGGGGGCTTGGGGCTACACCTTC	NA	TRBD1	TRBV10-3	TRBJ1-2
CATAGQINYGYTF	TGTGCCACCGCTGGACAGATTAATTATGGCTACACCTTC	NA	NA	TRBV10-3	TRBJ1-2
CASSLEGTRNEQFF	TGCGCCAGCAGCTTGGAAGGGACAAGGAATGAGCAGTTCTTC	NA	NA	TRBV5-1	TRBJ2-1
CASRGLLETQYF	TGTGCCAGCAGGGGACTATTGGAGACCCAGTACTTC	NA	TRBD2	TRBV12-3/TRBV12-4	TRBJ2-5
CASRLQGALGNTIYF	TGTGCCAGCAGATTACAGGGGGCGCTTGGAAACACCATATATTTT	NA	TRBD1	TRBV5-8	TRBJ1-3
CASSLLAGAFSEQYF	TGTGCCAGCAGCTTATTAGCGGGAGCTTTTTCCGAGCAGTACTTC	NA	TRBD2	TRBV7-4	TRBJ2-7
CASSLDGVTEAFF	TGTGCCAGCAGCCTGGACGGGGTGACTGAAGCTTTCTTT	NA	NA	TRBV5-4	TRBJ1-1
CASSARGEKLFF	TGTGCCAGCAGCGCCAGGGGTGAAAAACTGTTTTTT	NA	NA	TRBV9	TRBJ1-4
CASSKALGGASNTQYF	TGTGCCAGCAGCAAAGCGCTGGGGGGGGCTTCAAATACGCAGTATTTT	NA	NA	TRBV21-1	TRBJ2-3
CASSFPSPRVGGLAGYSYEQYF	TGTGCCAGCAGCTTCCCCTCTCCGAGGGTTGGGGGACTAGCGGGATATAGCTACGAGCAGTACTTC	NA	TRBD2	TRBV28	TRBJ2-7
CASRTGGRTDTQYF	TGTGCCAGCAGGACAGGGGGCAGGACAGATACGCAGTATTTT	NA	TRBD1	TRBV6-5	TRBJ2-3
CATSSGAAGRDNEQFF	TGTGCCACCAGCAGTGGGGCCGCCGGGAGGGACAATGAGCAGTTCTTC	NA	TRBD2	TRBV15	TRBJ2-1
CASSQGGYPYEQYF	TGCGCCAGCAGCCAAGGAGGGTACCCCTACGAGCAGTACTTC	NA	NA	TRBV4-1	TRBJ2-7
CASSFYLSYEQYF	TGTGCCAGCAGCTTCTACCTCTCCTACGAGCAGTACTTC	NA	NA	TRBV7-2	TRBJ2-7
CSVGIRTGYTEAFF	TGCAGCGTTGGAATAAGGACGGGATATACTGAAGCTTTCTTT	NA	NA	TRBV29-1	TRBJ1-1
CASSLAGGPAYEQYF	TGTGCCAGCAGCTTGGCCGGCGGCCCCGCCTACGAGCAGTACTTC	NA	NA	TRBV5-5	TRBJ2-7
CAWSVRRGDTQYF	TGTGCCTGGAGTGTACGGCGAGGAGATACGCAGTATTTT	NA	NA	TRBV30	TRBJ2-3
CASSLISGYSGNTIYF	TGTGCCAGCAGTTTAATCTCGGGGTACTCTGGAAACACCATATATTTT	NA	NA	TRBV28	TRBJ1-3
CASSDRDRGILSYGYTF	TGTGCCAGTAGTGACCGGGACAGGGGTATACTTTCATATGGCTACACCTTC	NA	TRBD1	TRBV19	TRBJ1-2
CASSHWDRSYEQYF	TGTGCCAGCAGTCACTGGGACAGGAGCTACGAGCAGTACTTC	NA	TRBD1	TRBV28	TRBJ2-7
CASSFPKGLPLHF	TGTGCCAGCAGTTTCCCCAAAGGACTACCCCTCCACTTT	NA	NA	TRBV6-7	TRBJ1-6
CASRPQLGTLLLQDF	TGTGCCAGCAGACCCCAACTTGGGACTCTTCTCCTCCAAGACTTC	NA	NA	TRBV5-6	TRBJ2-7
CASTWTSGKFDEQFF	TGCGCCAGCACATGGACTAGCGGGAAGTTCGATGAGCAGTTCTTC	NA	TRBD2	TRBV5-1	TRBJ2-1
CASRPMSGYEQYF	TGTGCCAGCAGGCCGATGTCAGGATACGAGCAGTACTTC	NA	NA	TRBV6-5	TRBJ2-7
CASSLARNEKLFF	TGCGCCAGCAGCTTGGCCAGGAATGAAAAACTGTTTTTT	once	NA	TRBV5-1	TRBJ1-4
CASSLPRSGRVQFF	TGTGCCAGCAGCTTACCAAGGAGCGGGAGGGTGCAGTTCTTC	NA	TRBD2	TRBV7-8	TRBJ2-1
CASISQQESRNQPQHF	TGTGCCAGCATTAGCCAACAGGAATCCCGCAATCAGCCCCAGCATTTT	NA	NA	TRBV28	TRBJ1-5
CASSHAASGNNEQFF	TGTGCCAGCAGTCATGCGGCTAGCGGAAACAATGAGCAGTTCTTC	NA	TRBD2	TRBV6-5	TRBJ2-1
CASSLGSYRAFEKLFF	TGTGCCAGCAGCTTGGGATCGTACAGGGCGTTCGAAAAACTGTTTTTT	few	NA	TRBV5-5	TRBJ1-4